Reported below is one T cell receptor beta chain. This sample stems from a study of blood T cell repertoires in COVID-19. Background on the study: PBMCs, B-cell-depleted T cells, or T cells were the source of the cDNA or gDNA that made up the material.

Germline V lookup: CDR1 SGHTA, CDR2 FQGNSA. The CDR3 is made up of 16 amino acids. V lost 6 bases and J lost 8; bases outside the gene matches: 14. Original handling: Estimated nucleated cell counts came from reference gene primer amplification. Produced via immunoSEQ multiplex PCR; TCRdb's table is partial and in-frame only. The V and J calls and clone size were taken over from that table, and D and trimming were inferred from the DNA. This table has more than 300,000 clones, about 90% appearing once. V and J are TRBV7-2 and TRBJ2-1; 9 bases map to TRBD2. The sequenced sample was peripheral blood. This TCR was sampled from a woman in her seventies with COVID-19, enrolled during active disease. The CDR3, as DNA: TGTGCCAGCAGTGCAGCCCTGCGGGGGGGCCTCGATGAGCAGTTCTTC. Its protein product is CASSAALRGGLDEQFF. Variable domain in full (rest from reference TRBV7-2 and TRBJ2-1): GAGVSQSPSNKVTEKGKDVELRCDPISGHTALYWYRQSLGQGLEFLIYFQGNSAPDKSGLPSDRFSAERTGGSVSTLTIQRTQQEDSAVYLCASSAALRGGLDEQFFGPGTRLTVL.